This paragraph covers one TCR beta chain sequence. Its binding antigen is unknown. No much larger clonotype is one base removed from it; base qualities were not supplied. Enrolling through a virtual design, the prospective study's participants ranged in age from roughly 18 to 89 years and lived across some 22 United States geographic areas. Cohort assignment in the prospective study relied on participant-reported clinical history from a screening survey and a study questionnaire. Each participant in the prospective study had whole blood, serum and a nasopharyngeal or oropharyngeal swab collected by mobile phlebotomists. Over a roughly 2-month period, participants in the prospective study had the option of providing additional blood draws and questionnaires. Before DNA extraction, blood samples from the prospective study were shipped at room temperature or frozen. This sample was taken from a study of blood T cell repertoires in COVID-19 (TCRdb year 2020). The study in broad terms: Samples from collaborators originated in the United States, Italy and Spain and spanned both the acute and convalescent phases of COVID-19. Sample metadata almost always included a de-identified subject ID, COVID-19 status, age in years and sex. The repertoires were released in a freely available public database intended as a resource for research on the immune response to SARS-CoV-2. HLA class I and class II types, where available, came from metadata supplied by the sample provider rather than from assay-based typing. The samples were drawn from the first 160 participants of the ongoing ImmuneRACE study and from 1,254 subjects provided by 6 global collaborators. The dataset comprised deeply sampled blood TCRbeta repertoires from subjects exposed to, actively infected with, or recovered from COVID-19. The prospective study material was composed of cDNA or gDNA derived from T cells, B-cell-depleted T cells, or PBMCs. The full study reports these points: Clinical and demographic metadata were provided uncurated, with the amount varying by source and participant.

TCRbeta CDR3 regions were amplified from genomic DNA using the immunoSEQ Assay, a bias-controlled multiplex PCR. On the authors' methods: Within the assay, amplification of reference gene primers was used to estimate how many nucleated cells each sample contained. To quantify the absolute abundance of each unique TCRbeta CDR3 rearrangement, sequence reads were collapsed and filtered. For each sample, productive Simpson clonality was calculated as the square root of Simpson's diversity index across productive rearrangements. TCRdb carries this immuneACCESS record with in-frame sequences only. Its versions omit some clonotypes, under half of them owing to an unresolved V gene in the studies checked, with the rest unexplained. The V and J calls and clone size are taken from that table; D and trimming were inferred from the DNA. The sample includes about 200,000 clones, with around 81% observed a single time. Of the sample, around 10% is held by the ten largest clones.

Sequencing input: PBMCs or T cells enriched from blood (not recorded which). The clonotype comes from a woman aged 50 to 65 with acute COVID-19.

The DNA reads as follows: TGTGCCAGCAGTTCTTTGTCGGTAAACATTCAGTACTTC. It encodes CASSSLSVNIQYF. Recombination connected TRBV28 to TRBJ2-4; too little of a D gene remains to name it. The germline V gene supplies CDR1 MDHEN and CDR2 SYDVKM. Trimming costs V 4 bases and J 6 bases, and their ends lie 10 bases apart. CDR3 length: 13 amino acids, cysteine to phenylalanine. The sequence is cut down to CDR3 DNA, 39 bases in frame from base 1.